One sample yielded the 28 T cell receptor beta chains listed below, sequenced in a study of blood T cell repertoires in COVID-19. Only in-frame clones appear in the TCRdb table, and some are missing; sequencing was by immunoSEQ multiplex PCR. This sample has 250,000 or so clones, with about 82% found just once. Sample: peripheral blood. The receptors stem from a man aged 80 or over with acute or convalescent COVID-19.

This clone appeared once. V and J are TRBV3-1 (or the pseudogene TRBV3-2) and TRBJ1-3, with no clear D. The length of the CDR3 is 15 residues. Trimming cost V 1 base and J 2 bases, with 9 bases left between them. From germline, CDR1 is LGHDT and CDR2 YNNKEL (reference sequence). The CDR3 sequence is CASSQGLTPGNTIYF. CDR3 sequence (DNA): TGTGCCAGCAGCCAAGGGCTCACCCCTGGAAACACCATATATTTT.

The chain links TRBV18 to TRBJ2-1; D not resolved. Trimming took off 2 bases at V and 0 bases at J, with 11 bases between the two ends. Germline-derived CDR1 and CDR2 are KGHSH and LQKENI. This CDR3 has 16 amino acids. CDR3 residues: CASSPEALGSYNEQFF. In DNA form, the CDR3 reads TGTGCCAGCTCACCAGAGGCGTTGGGCTCCTACAATGAGCAGTTCTTC.

The chain joins TRBV4-3 to TRBJ1-4; D is unclear. The CDR3 runs 16 residues. The V and J ends lost 0 bases and 4 bases respectively, with 12 bases between them. Germline CDR1 is LGHNA and CDR2 is YSLEER. CDR3 nucleotides: TGCGCCAGCAGCCAAGATCATGGCGGGAGTAATGAAAAACTGTTTTTT. Protein sequence: CASSQDHGGSNEKLFF.

This sequence joins TRBV27 and TRBJ2-1; 7 nucleotides match TRBD1. J was trimmed by 0 bases and V by 6 bases; bases with no gene match: 5. From germline, CDR1 is MNHEY and CDR2 SMNVEV (reference sequence). CDR3 size: 15 residues. Here the CDR3 reads CASSGTDSSYNEQFF. CDR3 DNA sequence: TGTGCCAGCAGCGGGACAGACAGCTCCTACAATGAGCAGTTCTTC.

The table lists this clone with a count of one. V gene TRBV5-1 combines with J gene TRBJ2-2, with D tentatively TRBD2 (6 bases). V was shortened by 2 bases and J by 7 bases, with 12 bases between the two germline ends. CDR1 and CDR2 from the germline V gene are SGHRS and YFSETQ. This CDR3 contains 14 residues. The CDR3 sequence is CASSFGGGVGELFF. In DNA, the CDR3 is TGCGCCAGCAGCTTCGGCGGAGGGGTCGGGGAGCTGTTTTTT.

This clone was picked up one time. V usage is TRBV11-3 and J usage is TRBJ2-1, with 7 bases that match TRBD1. Germline values: CDR1 SGHNT, CDR2 YENEEA. Unmatched junction bases numbered 10, after V lost 5 bases and J lost 0 bases. The CDR3 is 17 amino acids. The CDR3: CASSPLSGDSSYNEQFF. The CDR3, as DNA: TGTGCCAGCAGCCCCCTTAGTGGGGACAGCTCCTACAATGAGCAGTTCTTC.

The chain joins TRBV28 to TRBJ1-5; 7 bases fit TRBD1. Germline-derived CDR1 and CDR2 are MDHEN and SYDVKM. The CDR3 covers 18 residues. The V segment lost 6 bases and the J segment 5 bases; nucleotides outside the gene matches: 19. CDR3 bases: TGTGCCAGCAGGAGGGACAGCTCGTCGAAACTTCTCCATCAGCCCCAGCATTTT. It yields the protein CASRRDSSSKLLHQPQHF.

The chain combines TRBV19 with TRBJ1-3; 7 bases align to TRBD1. V shed 6 bases, J shed 0 bases, and the junction held 2 bases outside the gene matches. There are 14 residues in the CDR3. CDR1 is LNHDA, CDR2 SQIVND, per germline (reference sequence). CDR3 residues: CASRGTVSGNTIYF. The DNA for the CDR3 is TGTGCCAGTAGGGGGACAGTCTCTGGAAACACCATATATTTT.

Only a few counts were recorded for this clone. This chain connects TRBV28 to TRBJ1-2; D is unresolved. The CDR3 sequence is 13 residues long. V was trimmed by 1 base and J by 9 bases, leaving 12 bases between them. CDR1 and CDR2 (germline): MDHEN, SYDVKM. The CDR3 here is CASSLYSHESYTF. The CDR3, as DNA: TGTGCCAGCAGTTTATACAGCCACGAGAGCTACACCTTC.

This clone came up once. The chain uses TRBV29-1 and TRBJ2-7; tentative D call: TRBD1 (6 bases). Germline CDR1 and CDR2: SQVTM and ANQGSEA. The CDR3 spans 12 residues. The V end was cut by 4 bases, the J end by 4 bases, with 11 bases between. This CDR3 is CSVVQGVYEQYF. In DNA, the CDR3 is TGCAGCGTTGTACAGGGAGTATACGAGCAGTACTTC.

The chain carries TRBV27 and TRBJ2-7, with D tentatively TRBD1 (5 bases). The CDR3 runs to 13 residues. CDR1 MNHEY and CDR2 SMNVEV come from the germline V gene (reference sequence). The V gene lost 4 bases and the J gene lost 6 bases, with 13 bases spanning the gap. CDR3 nucleotide sequence: TGTGCCAGCAGTTGGGCAGGGTCAGGCGAGCAGTACTTC. This gives the protein CASSWAGSGEQYF.

The chain employs TRBV28 and TRBJ1-1, with D tentatively TRBD1 (6 bases). The CDR3 extends over 15 amino acids. In germline, CDR1 is MDHEN, CDR2 SYDVKM. Deletions cut 3 bases from V and 1 base from J, with 12 bases between. CDR3 sequence: CASSFGDRRNTEAFF. Here the CDR3 DNA reads TGTGCCAGCAGTTTCGGAGACAGGAGGAACACTGAAGCTTTCTTT.

This clone turned up a few times. The chain recombines TRBV5-8 with TRBJ1-6; tentatively, D is TRBD1 (6 bases). Trimming removed 4 bases from V and 3 bases from J, with 11 bases in between. Germline V CDR1 and CDR2: SGHTS, YDEGEE. CDR3 size: 15 residues. CDR3 residues: CASSPVDSYNSPLHF. CDR3 DNA: TGTGCCAGCAGCCCAGTGGACAGCTATAATTCACCCCTCCACTTT.

This clone was recorded once. In nucleotides, the CDR3 is TGCAGCGTTGACTCCTCTAGATCCGATACGCAGTATTTT. Translating it yields CSVDSSRSDTQYF. This chain joins TRBV29-1 and TRBJ2-3; D ambiguous. The V end lost 3 bases, the J end lost 6 bases, and 13 bases lay between the germline ends. There are 13 residues in the CDR3. The V gene's germline CDR1 is SQVTM and CDR2 ANQGSEA.

The chain is built from TRBV18 and TRBJ1-2, with 8 positions matching TRBD1. This CDR3 is built from 14 residues. Unmatched junction bases numbered 3, after V lost 4 bases and J lost 2 bases. The germline CDR1 and CDR2 sequences are KGHSH and LQKENI. The CDR3 loop reads CASSLTGENYGYTF. The CDR3 DNA sequence: TGTGCCAGCTCACTGACAGGGGAGAACTATGGCTACACCTTC.

In regard to this clone: Compared with germline, one end of the junction differs, possibly owing to a read error. V and J are TRBV7-9 and TRBJ2-1; tentative D call: TRBD2 (6 bases). This CDR3 is built from 15 residues. Germline V gene sequence: CDR1 SEHNR, CDR2 FQNEAQ (reference sequence). CDR3: CASNLAWRVNNEQFF. DNA for the CDR3: TGTGCCAGCAACTTAGCTTGGAGGGTCAACAATGAGCAGTTCTTC.

The chain joins TRBV3-1 (or the pseudogene TRBV3-2) to TRBJ2-7, with 11 bases lining up with TRBD2. V lost 4 bases, J lost 3 bases, and 8 bases stayed unmatched. Germline CDR1 LGHDT, CDR2 YNNKEL (reference sequence). CDR3 size: 16 residues. The CDR3 sequence: CASSLRSGRALYEQYF. CDR3 DNA sequence: TGTGCCAGCAGCCTCCGTAGCGGGAGGGCTCTCTACGAGCAGTACTTC.

V usage is TRBV5-1 and J usage is TRBJ2-5, with TRBD1 matching over 8 bases. The CDR3 loop spans 15 amino acids. The V segment lost 3 bases and the J segment 2 bases; nucleotides outside the gene matches: 6. The germline gives CDR1 SGHRS, CDR2 YFSETQ. The CDR3: CASSWGDRQQETQYF. The CDR3, as DNA: TGCGCCAGCAGCTGGGGGGACAGGCAGCAAGAGACCCAGTACTTC.

V gene TRBV4-2 combines with J gene TRBJ2-7; D gene uncertain. The CDR3 contains 15 residues. Trimming stripped 1 base from V and 5 bases from J, with 15 bases between. Germline lookup yields CDR1 LGHNA and CDR2 YNFKEQ. The CDR3 sequence is CASSQVAPPSHEQYF. CDR3 bases: TGTGCCAGCAGCCAAGTAGCACCCCCTTCACACGAGCAGTACTTC.

The chain carries TRBV29-1 and TRBJ2-1, with 7 bases identical to TRBD1. The germline gives CDR1 SQVTM, CDR2 ANQGSEA. Trimming removed 7 bases from V and 6 bases from J; junction bases left unmatched: 3. There are 11 residues in the CDR3. The CDR3 DNA reads as TGCAGCGCTAACAGGGGCAATGAGCAGTTCTTC. This sequence encodes CSANRGNEQFF.

The chain employs TRBV7-2 and TRBJ2-4, with 10 bases that match TRBD2. The CDR3 length is 15 residues. V shed 2 bases, J shed 7 bases, and the junction held 5 bases outside the gene matches. The germline V gene has CDR1 SGHTA and CDR2 FQGNSA. CDR3: CASSLLAGGFNIQYF. For the CDR3, the DNA is TGTGCCAGCAGCTTATTAGCGGGGGGTTTTAACATTCAGTACTTC. The complete variable domain, with remaining parts taken from reference TRBV7-2 and TRBJ2-4, reads GAGVSQSPSNKVTEKGKDVELRCDPISGHTALYWYRQSLGQGLEFLIYFQGNSAPDKSGLPSDRFSAERTGGSVSTLTIQRTQQEDSAVYLCASSLLAGGFNIQYFGAGTRLSVL.

By sample share, this clone is hyperexpanded (1% or more). The gene calls are TRBV19 and TRBJ2-7; D unclear. The CDR3 totals 13 residues. In germline, CDR1 is LNHDA, CDR2 SQIVND (reference sequence). Between the trimmed V and J ends, which lost 0 bases and 7 bases, there was a span of 10 bases. CDR3 amino acids: CASSIDSSREQYF. CDR3 nucleotides: TGTGCCAGTAGTATAGATTCATCGCGGGAGCAGTACTTC.

V usage is TRBV7-2 and J usage is TRBJ2-2; 8 bases line up with TRBD2. V trimming: 1 base; J trimming: 6 bases; junction bases outside the gene matches: 10. CDR1 and CDR2 from the germline V gene are SGHTA and FQGNSA. The CDR3 is made up of 17 amino acids. The CDR3 region is CASSLGRGAPSAGELFF. DNA for the CDR3: TGTGCCAGCAGCTTAGGGCGGGGGGCCCCCTCGGCCGGGGAGCTGTTTTTT. Supplemented by reference TRBV7-2 and TRBJ2-2, the full variable domain reads GAGVSQSPSNKVTEKGKDVELRCDPISGHTALYWYRQSLGQGLEFLIYFQGNSAPDKSGLPSDRFSAERTGGSVSTLTIQRTQQEDSAVYLCASSLGRGAPSAGELFFGEGSRLTVL.

The DNA for the CDR3 is TGTGCCAGCTCAACCACAGAACACAAAAACATTCAGTACTTC. Translated, it gives CASSTTEHKNIQYF. The V call is TRBV18, the J call TRBJ2-4, with D uncertain. With 5 bases removed from V and 3 bases from J, the gap between germline ends came to 11 bases. The CDR3 runs 14 residues. Germline values: CDR1 KGHSH, CDR2 LQKENI.

The V and J genes are TRBV11-3 and TRBJ2-3, with D perhaps TRBD1 (6 bases). CDR3 size: 13 residues. Germline values: CDR1 SGHNT, CDR2 YENEEA. The V end was cut by 2 bases, the J end by 9 bases, with 12 bases between. CDR3 sequence: CASSLTPQGTQYF. CDR3 sequence (DNA): TGTGCCAGCAGCTTAACCCCGCAGGGGACGCAGTATTTT.

This chain connects TRBV29-1 to TRBJ1-3; tentative D call: TRBD1 (5 bases). V shed 6 bases and J shed 4 bases, with 25 bases lying between them. From germline, CDR1 is SQVTM and CDR2 ANQGSEA. The CDR3 covers 17 residues. The DNA of the CDR3 is TGCAGCGTGACGATCCAGCTTCGCGGGGGATTCGGAAACACCATATATTTT. As protein: CSVTIQLRGGFGNTIYF.

CDR3 region: CASSTVTSGNTIYF. The CDR3 DNA reads as TGTGCCAGCAGCACAGTTACCTCTGGAAACACCATATATTTT. The J gene is TRBJ1-3, the V gene TRBV28; no reliable D call. The CDR3 contains 14 residues. Germline V gene data show CDR1 as MDHEN and CDR2 as SYDVKM. The ends were cut back, 6 bases at V and 0 bases at J, with 9 bases in the middle.

The chain carries TRBV2 and TRBJ1-4; weak D call: TRBD1 (6 bases). Trimming removed 5 bases from V and 6 bases from J, with 16 bases in between. The CDR3 length is 15 residues. Germline V lookup: CDR1 SNHLY, CDR2 FYNNEI. In nucleotides, the CDR3 is TGTGCCAGCAGTCCTAGGACAGCACGGGATGAAAAACTGTTTTTT. As protein: CASSPRTARDEKLFF.